This record covers a single TCR beta chain. Its antigen is not known. TCRdb redid the calling of the reads with MiXCR, one entry per CDR3 protein. The sample yields some 920,000 distinct CDR3 sequences, roughly 30% seen once. The source of the sample is a study of T cell repertoires in cytomegalovirus infection. Overall study: HLA-B-restricted CMV epitopes that are well studied were used alongside recently identified HLA-C-restricted ones. Indications came from public TCR beta signatures; they pointed to CMV infection and to a matching HLA type. Study outcomes and limitations: Dominant in the ex vivo response were TCR beta clonotypes restricted by HLA-C and specific for CMV. Frequencies of public TCR beta families were cumulated, and this identified carriers of CMV plus the relevant HLA.

The CDR3 runs to 15 residues. CDR1 and CDR2 from the germline V gene are MNHEY and SMNVEV (reference sequence). V dropped 2 bases and J dropped 4; count of bases not matched to a gene: 3. This chain joins TRBV27 and TRBJ2-1; the match to TRBD2 covers 9 bases. The sequence came from a human donor in good health (CMV status not recorded). Some clones in this sample may be carry-over from other donors' samples. Specimen: cultured CD8+ T cells from PBMCs, collected from culture after CMV antigen stimulation. The CDR3 loop reads CASSLLAGLYNEQFF. The CDR3 nucleotides are TGTGCCAGCAGTTTACTAGCGGGGTTGTACAATGAGCAGTTCTTC.